This entry lists 26 T cell receptor beta chains sequenced from one sample in a study of CD8 T cells in ankylosing spondylitis. Study-wide results and limits: Ankylosing spondylitis blood appeared to carry a characteristic TCR beta motif of several highly homologous variants.

TCRdb reprocessed the 5' RACE reads via MiXCR and lists one record per CDR3 protein. This sample carries 650,000 to 800,000 distinct CDR3 sequences, roughly 20% of them seen once, and the ten largest clones take around 19%. These TCRs' antigens remain unknown. The specimen sequenced was blood, either unsorted or a sorted T cell fraction (not recorded which). Receptors were obtained from a male donor with ankylosing spondylitis.

This clonotype has just a few counts. The chain links TRBV5-1 to TRBJ2-6, with D unresolved. The CDR3 contains 16 residues. Trimming took 2 bases from V and 1 from J, leaving 10 bases between them. Germline V lookup: CDR1 SGHRS, CDR2 YFSETQ. CDR3 DNA: TGCGCCAGCAGCTTCTGGGAAATGTCTGGGGCCAACGTCCTGACTTTC. This gives the protein CASSFWEMSGANVLTF.

The rearrangement uses TRBV5-1 and TRBJ2-5, with TRBD1 matching over 12 bases. The trim removed 3 bases at V and 7 bases at J, leaving 4 bases unmatched. Germline CDR1 SGHRS, CDR2 YFSETQ. The CDR3 loop spans 14 amino acids. The DNA for the CDR3 is TGCGCCAGCAGCTGGGACAGGGGGCGCGGGACCCAGTACTTC. It yields the protein CASSWDRGRGTQYF.

This sequence joins TRBV7-6 and TRBJ1-4, with 10 positions matching TRBD1. The germline CDR1 and CDR2 sequences are SGHVS and FNYEAQ. V gave up 1 base and J gave up 2 bases; unmatched junction bases: 13. The CDR3 sequence is 20 residues long. This CDR3 reads CASSLGQGASPPGTNEKLFF. The CDR3 nucleotides are TGTGCCAGCAGCTTAGGACAGGGGGCTTCTCCCCCGGGCACTAATGAAAAACTGTTTTTT.

This clonotype was seen more than once but under ten times. The gene calls are TRBV30 and TRBJ2-7; D not resolved. Germline V gene data show CDR1 as GTSNPN and CDR2 as SVGIG (reference sequence). The CDR3 spans 13 residues. V was cut by 0 bases and J by 3 bases, with 9 bases left in between. Here the CDR3 reads CAWSVTSDYEQYF. The CDR3 region has the DNA TGTGCCTGGAGTGTGACCAGCGACTACGAGCAGTACTTC.

V usage is TRBV7-9 and J usage is TRBJ2-7; tentative D call: TRBD1 (5 bases). CDR1 and CDR2 from the germline V gene are SEHNR and FQNEAQ (reference sequence). The CDR3 loop spans 14 amino acids. Trimming took off 6 bases at V and 4 bases at J, with 16 bases between the two ends. CDR3 residues: CASRKDSWGYEQYF. The CDR3 DNA sequence: TGTGCCAGCAGAAAAGACAGTTGGGGATACGAGCAGTACTTC. Full variable domain (outside the CDR3, taken from reference TRBV7-9 and TRBJ2-7): DTGVSQNPRHKITKRGQNVTFRCDPISEHNRLYWYRQTLGQGPEFLTYFQNEAQLEKSRLLSDRFSAERPKGSFSTLEIQRTEQGDSAMYLCASRKDSWGYEQYFGPGTRLTVT.

This clonotype was found many times. This chain connects TRBV4-1 to TRBJ2-7; 10 nucleotides align to TRBD1. V was pared by 0 bases and J by 1 base, with 9 bases of the junction left unmatched. CDR1 is MGHRA, CDR2 YSYEKL, per germline. The CDR3 runs to 18 residues. CDR3 sequence: CASSQDLVSGQGSYEQYF. CDR3 DNA: TGCGCCAGCAGCCAAGATCTAGTGTCGGGACAGGGGTCCTACGAGCAGTACTTC.

The CDR3 DNA reads as TGTGCCAGCAGTTACGAGGCGGGATCCGAAGCTTTCTTT. This encodes CASSYEAGSEAFF. The chain has TRBV6-5 and TRBJ1-1; no definite D call. The length of the CDR3 is 13 residues. V was shortened by 2 bases and J by 8 bases, with 12 bases between the two germline ends. Germline loops: CDR1 MNHEY, CDR2 SVGAGI.

This clonotype turned up a few times. An end of the junction does not agree with germline; a read error may underlie this. The J gene is TRBJ2-2, the V gene TRBV4-1; D remains ambiguous. Germline V gene lookup returns CDR1 MGHRA and CDR2 YSYEKL. The CDR3 is made up of 13 amino acids. CDR3 protein: CASSQDPTGELFF. In DNA, the CDR3 is TGTGCCAGCAGCCAAGATCCTACCGGGGAGCTGTTTTTT.

CDR3 DNA: TGTGCCAGCAGTTTAAAGGCAGGGACATATAGCAATCAGCCCCAGCATTTT. Its translation is CASSLKAGTYSNQPQHF. The V and J genes are TRBV12-3 or TRBV12-4 and TRBJ1-5, with D perhaps TRBD1 (6 bases). V lost 2 bases to trimming and J lost 0 bases, with 14 bases between them. CDR3 length: 17 residues.

This clonotype has more than one count but fewer than ten. The chain carries TRBV29-1 and TRBJ1-3; 7 nucleotides match TRBD1. The CDR3 consists of 14 residues. Per germline, CDR1 SQVTM and CDR2 ANQGSEA. After removal of 6 bases from V and 0 bases from J, the junction contained 5 bases not matched to a gene. Here the CDR3 DNA reads TGCAGCGTCGACGGGACAGACTCTGGAAACACCATATATTTT. Amino acid sequence: CSVDGTDSGNTIYF.

This clonotype was found a few times. CDR3 amino acids: CASSEGPKGNQPQHF. CDR3 DNA sequence: TGTGCCAGCAGTGAGGGCCCGAAGGGCAATCAGCCCCAGCATTTT. The chain combines TRBV2 with TRBJ1-5, with unresolved D. With 3 bases removed from V and 2 bases from J, the gap between germline ends came to 11 bases. The CDR3 has 15 residues. From germline, CDR1 is SNHLY and CDR2 FYNNEI.

The V gene is TRBV20-1, the J gene TRBJ2-1; D is uncertain. The germline V and J ends were trimmed by 5 bases and 7 bases, with 12 bases remaining between them. Germline V CDR1 and CDR2: DFQATT, SNEGSKA (reference sequence). The CDR3 loop spans 12 amino acids. The CDR3 bases are TGCAGTGCTGGAGCAACCCGAAATGAGCAGTTCTTC. It is translated as CSAGATRNEQFF.

This clonotype was observed a handful of times. The chain combines TRBV28 with TRBJ1-2; D call uncertain. V lost 2 bases and J 4 bases, leaving 8 bases between the germline ends. Germline lookup yields CDR1 MDHEN and CDR2 SYDVKM. The CDR3 consists of 13 residues. In nucleotides, the CDR3 is TGTGCCAGCAGTTTACTGCAGGTCTATGGCTACACCTTC. The encoded protein is CASSLLQVYGYTF.

This clonotype has more than one count but fewer than ten. The V call is TRBV6-1, the J call TRBJ2-2, with TRBD2 identical over 9 bases. The V and J ends lost 6 bases and 5 bases, in that order; junction bases with no gene match: 16. The germline V gene encodes CDR1 MNHNS and CDR2 SASEGT. The length of the CDR3 is 18 residues. In nucleotides, the CDR3 is TGTGCCAGCAGCCAAAACCCCGGGACTAGCCTGGGTACCGGGGAGCTGTTTTTT. As protein: CASSQNPGTSLGTGELFF.

This clonotype was recorded at least ten times. The junction departs from the called germline gene at one end, perhaps through a read error. The rearrangement uses TRBV5-1 and TRBJ1-1; no clear D. The CDR3 contains 14 residues. The germline gives CDR1 SGHRS, CDR2 YFSETQ. CDR3 bases: TGTGCCAGCAGCTTACGCCCAATGAACACTGAAGCTTTCTTT. Translated, it gives CASSLRPMNTEAFF.

This chain links TRBV5-1 with TRBJ1-1; 8 bases match TRBD1. The trim removed 3 bases at V and 3 bases at J, leaving 7 bases unmatched. The CDR3 loop spans 15 amino acids. In germline, CDR1 is SGHRS, CDR2 YFSETQ. The CDR3 protein is CASSSGQGGDTEAFF. CDR3 nucleotides: TGCGCCAGCAGCTCCGGACAGGGAGGGGACACTGAAGCTTTCTTT.

This CDR3 reads CASSPTTSFGTQYF. In nucleotides, the CDR3 is TGTGCCAGCAGCCCAACTACTAGCTTTGGGACCCAGTACTTC. This sequence joins TRBV7-9 and TRBJ2-5; tentative D call: TRBD2 (6 bases). V was trimmed by 5 bases and J by 7 bases, leaving 17 bases between them. The CDR3 is 14 residues long. Germline V gives CDR1 SEHNR, CDR2 FQNEAQ (reference sequence).

The V call is TRBV7-9, the J call TRBJ2-6, with D perhaps being TRBD1 or TRBD2 (6 bases each). Trimming took 3 bases from V and 2 from J, leaving 11 bases between them. The CDR3 contains 16 residues. Germline lookup yields CDR1 SEHNR and CDR2 FQNEAQ (reference sequence). The CDR3: CASSLWGATGANVLTF. The DNA of the CDR3 is TGTGCCAGCAGCTTGTGGGGGGCGACTGGGGCCAACGTCCTGACTTTC.

This clonotype has just a few counts. The V call is TRBV12-3 or TRBV12-4, the J call TRBJ2-5; 9 nucleotides match TRBD2. The CDR3 is 15 amino acids. With V trimmed by 1 base and J by 9 bases, 9 bases remained unmatched. The chain's CDR3 is CASSLEASGARAQYF. The DNA for the CDR3 is TGTGCCAGCAGTTTAGAAGCTAGCGGGGCCCGGGCCCAGTACTTC.

V is TRBV6-5 and J is TRBJ2-2; D unresolved. The CDR3 sequence is 12 residues long. Per the germline V gene, CDR1 is MNHEY and CDR2 is SVGAGI. Trimming took off 9 bases at V and 6 bases at J, with 11 bases between the two ends. CDR3 protein: CASTTSSGELFF. CDR3 nucleotide sequence: TGTGCCAGTACGACCTCATCCGGGGAGCTGTTTTTT.

This clonotype was found a few times. V gene TRBV20-1 combines with J gene TRBJ2-7, with D perhaps matching TRBD1 (5 bases). The CDR3 extends over 13 amino acids. V lost 3 bases to trimming and J lost 5 bases, with 14 bases between them. Germline CDR1 DFQATT, CDR2 SNEGSKA (reference sequence). The CDR3 loop reads CSARGPDNHEQYF. CDR3 coding DNA: TGCAGTGCTAGGGGCCCGGACAATCACGAGCAGTACTTC.

This clonotype was counted between two and nine times. The chain links TRBV5-1 to TRBJ2-1; no clear D gene. Germline V gene sequence: CDR1 SGHRS, CDR2 YFSETQ. Trimming took off 4 bases at V and 4 bases at J, with 15 bases between the two ends. CDR3 length: 15 residues. The CDR3 protein is CASSQIRTKYNEQFF. In DNA form, the CDR3 reads TGCGCCAGCAGCCAGATAAGAACCAAATACAATGAGCAGTTCTTC. The full variable domain, in which reference TRBV5-1 and TRBJ2-1 provide the parts outside the CDR3, is KAGVTQTPRYLIKTRGQQVTLSCSPISGHRSVSWYQQTPGQGLQFLFEYFSETQRNKGNFPGRFSGRQFSNSRSEMNVSTLELGDSALYLCASSQIRTKYNEQFFGPGTRLTVL.

This clonotype showed up just a few times. CDR3 in amino acids: CASSYDNPRAYEQYF. The CDR3 nucleotides are TGTGCCAGCAGTTACGACAATCCGCGGGCCTACGAGCAGTACTTC. The J gene is TRBJ2-7, the V gene TRBV6-2 or TRBV6-3; tentatively, D is TRBD2 (5 bases). In germline, CDR1 is MNHEY, CDR2 SVGEGT. The CDR3 is 15 amino acids. V lost 2 bases and J lost 2, with 13 bases in between.

This clonotype occurred many times. The gene calls are TRBV7-9 and TRBJ2-2; possibly TRBD2 for D (6 bases). CDR1 is SEHNR and CDR2 is FQNEAQ in the germline V gene (reference sequence). V was clipped by 1 base and J by 6 bases, with 12 bases between them. The CDR3 is made up of 15 amino acids. The CDR3 reads CASSLELAIAGELFF. Written as DNA, the CDR3 is TGTGCCAGCAGCTTAGAACTAGCCATCGCCGGGGAGCTGTTTTTT.

V usage is TRBV7-9 and J usage is TRBJ1-6; 8 positions agree with TRBD1. Germline V lookup: CDR1 SEHNR, CDR2 FQNEAQ (reference sequence). V lost 5 bases to trimming and J lost 9 bases; unmatched junction nucleotides: 6. The CDR3 loop spans 14 amino acids. The CDR3 coding sequence is TGTGCCAGCAGCCTAACTACAGGGGGTTCACCCCTCCACTTT. Translating gives CASSLTTGGSPLHF. The full variable domain, its missing parts supplied by reference TRBV7-9 and TRBJ1-6, is DTGVSQNPRHKITKRGQNVTFRCDPISEHNRLYWYRQTLGQGPEFLTYFQNEAQLEKSRLLSDRFSAERPKGSFSTLEIQRTEQGDSAMYLCASSLTTGGSPLHFGNGTRLTVT.

This clonotype was recorded a few times. V usage is TRBV9 and J usage is TRBJ2-3, with a weak D call TRBD2 (5 bases). The CDR3 loop spans 14 amino acids. The germline V and J ends were trimmed by 0 bases and 5 bases, with 10 bases remaining between them. CDR1 is SGDLS and CDR2 is YYNGEE in the germline V gene. The CDR3 nucleotides read TGTGCCAGCAGCGTAGGGAGTGGAGGAGATACGCAGTATTTT. As protein: CASSVGSGGDTQYF.